The 4 T cell receptor beta chains below all came from one sample that was sequenced in a study of chemoradiotherapy in HPV16-positive cancers. Clones were sequenced by immunoSEQ multiplex PCR, and TCRdb holds only the in-frame ones, with some missing. The sample carries around 9,600 clones, about 80% recorded once. Sample collection occurred from a patient who underwent chemoradiotherapy. These receptors all stem from a human donor with HPV-associated anogenital cancer.

The J gene is TRBJ1-1, the V gene TRBV10-3, with 9 bases lining up with TRBD1. Trimming took 6 bases from V and 3 from J; bases not matched to a gene: 8. Per the germline V gene, CDR1 is ENHRY and CDR2 is SYGVKD. CDR3 length equals 15 residues. CDR3 nucleotide sequence: TGTGCCATCAGATCCGGACAGGGGTTGGACACTGAAGCTTTCTTT. Encoded protein: CAIRSGQGLDTEAFF.

This clone was counted a single time. This sequence joins TRBV7-9 and TRBJ2-5, with 14 positions matching TRBD2. CDR1 is SEHNR and CDR2 is FQNEAQ in the germline V gene (reference sequence). The V gene end was trimmed by 5 bases and the J gene end by 6 bases; junction bases not matched to a gene: 14. The CDR3 length is 18 residues. The CDR3 protein is CASSHLRTGTSGGKTQYF. CDR3 in DNA: TGTGCCAGCAGCCATCTGCGCACCGGGACTAGCGGGGGAAAGACCCAGTACTTC. The entire variable domain, with the rest obtained from reference TRBV7-9 and TRBJ2-5, is as follows: DTGVSQNPRHKITKRGQNVTFRCDPISEHNRLYWYRQTLGQGPEFLTYFQNEAQLEKSRLLSDRFSAERPKGSFSTLEIQRTEQGDSAMYLCASSHLRTGTSGGKTQYFGPGTRLLVL.

The V and J genes are TRBV27 and TRBJ2-3; 12 nucleotides agree with TRBD2. Germline CDR1 reads MNHEY; CDR2 reads SMNVEV (reference sequence). V gave up 5 bases and J gave up 4 bases; unmatched junction bases: 7. CDR3 length: 16 residues. CDR3: CASSTRTSGVSDTQYF. DNA for the CDR3: TGTGCCAGCAGTACCCGGACTAGCGGGGTATCAGATACGCAGTATTTT.

This chain uses TRBV30 with TRBJ1-2; 7 nucleotides agree with TRBD1. In germline, CDR1 is GTSNPN, CDR2 SVGIG (reference sequence). The CDR3 has 12 residues. The V segment lost 4 bases and the J segment 3 bases; nucleotides outside the gene matches: 2. CDR3 sequence (DNA): TGTGCCTGGACGACAGGGTACTATGGCTACACCTTC. It yields the protein CAWTTGYYGYTF.